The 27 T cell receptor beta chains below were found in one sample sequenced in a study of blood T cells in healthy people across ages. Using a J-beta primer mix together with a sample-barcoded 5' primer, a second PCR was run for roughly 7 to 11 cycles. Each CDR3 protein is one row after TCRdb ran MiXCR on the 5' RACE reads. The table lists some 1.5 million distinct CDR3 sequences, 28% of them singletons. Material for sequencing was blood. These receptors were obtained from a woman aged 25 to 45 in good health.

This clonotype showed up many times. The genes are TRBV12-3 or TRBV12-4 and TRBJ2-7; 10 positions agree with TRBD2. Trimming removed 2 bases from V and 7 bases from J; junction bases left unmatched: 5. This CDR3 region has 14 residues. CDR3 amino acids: CASSLLAGVKEQYF. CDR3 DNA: TGTGCCAGCAGTTTACTAGCGGGAGTGAAGGAGCAGTACTTC.

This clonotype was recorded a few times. DNA of the CDR3: TGTGCCAGCAATGGGGGGGCTGGTCGTGGGCAGTTCTTC. Translation gives CASNGGAGRGQFF. This rearrangement joins TRBV2 to TRBJ2-1; D is possibly TRBD2 (7 bases). Per the germline V gene, CDR1 is SNHLY and CDR2 is FYNNEI. The CDR3 totals 13 residues. The V gene lost 7 bases and the J gene lost 12 bases, with 19 bases spanning the gap. Complete variable domain (other parts from reference TRBV2 and TRBJ2-1): EPEVTQTPSHQVTQMGQEVILRCVPISNHLYFYWYRQILGQKVEFLVSFYNNEISEKSEIFDDQFSVERPDGSNFTLKIRSTKLEDSAMYFCASNGGAGRGQFFGPGTRLTVL.

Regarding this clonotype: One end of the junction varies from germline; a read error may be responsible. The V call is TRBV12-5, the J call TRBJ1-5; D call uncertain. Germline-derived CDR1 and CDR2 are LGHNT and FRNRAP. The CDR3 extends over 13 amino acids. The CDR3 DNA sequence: TGTGCTAGGGGTTTGGGAGATGGGGAGCCCCAGCATTTT. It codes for CARGLGDGEPQHF. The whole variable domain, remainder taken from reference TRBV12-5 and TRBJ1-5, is DARVTQTPRHKVTEMGQEVTMRCQPILGHNTVFWYRQTMMQGLELLAYFRNRAPLDDSGMPKDRFSAEMPDATLATLKIQPSEPRDSAVYFCARGLGDGEPQHFGDGTRLSIL.

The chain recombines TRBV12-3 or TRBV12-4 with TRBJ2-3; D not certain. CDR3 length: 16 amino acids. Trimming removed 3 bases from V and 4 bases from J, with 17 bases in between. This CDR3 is CASSFWRPDYADTQYF. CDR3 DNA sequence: TGTGCCAGCAGTTTTTGGCGGCCAGATTACGCAGATACGCAGTATTTT.

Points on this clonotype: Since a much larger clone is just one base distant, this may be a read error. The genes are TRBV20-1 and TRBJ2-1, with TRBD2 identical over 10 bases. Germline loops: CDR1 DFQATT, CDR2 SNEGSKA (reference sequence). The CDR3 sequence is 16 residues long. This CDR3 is CSARNSGGTSYNAQFF. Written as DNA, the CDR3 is TGCAGTGCTAGAAATAGCGGGGGGACCTCCTACAATGCGCAGTTCTTC.

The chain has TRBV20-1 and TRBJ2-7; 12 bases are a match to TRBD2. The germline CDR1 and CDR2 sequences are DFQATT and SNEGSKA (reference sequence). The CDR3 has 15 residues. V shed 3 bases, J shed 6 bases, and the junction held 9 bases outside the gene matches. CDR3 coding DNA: TGCAGTGCTAGGACTCCCCTAGCGGGAGGGGCCGAGCAGTACTTC. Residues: CSARTPLAGGAEQYF.

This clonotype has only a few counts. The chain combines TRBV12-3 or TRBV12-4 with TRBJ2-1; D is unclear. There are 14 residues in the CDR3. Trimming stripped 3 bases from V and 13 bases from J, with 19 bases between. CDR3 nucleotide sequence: TGTGCCAGCAGTTTTGGGTCAGGCCGTGAGACCCAGTTCTTC. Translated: CASSFGSGRETQFF.

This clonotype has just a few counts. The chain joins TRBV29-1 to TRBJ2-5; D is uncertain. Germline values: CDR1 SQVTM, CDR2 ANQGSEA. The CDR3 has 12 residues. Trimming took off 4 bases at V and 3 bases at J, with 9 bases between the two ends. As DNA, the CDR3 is TGCAGCGTTGGCCACGGTGAAGAGACCCAGTACTTC. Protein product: CSVGHGEETQYF.

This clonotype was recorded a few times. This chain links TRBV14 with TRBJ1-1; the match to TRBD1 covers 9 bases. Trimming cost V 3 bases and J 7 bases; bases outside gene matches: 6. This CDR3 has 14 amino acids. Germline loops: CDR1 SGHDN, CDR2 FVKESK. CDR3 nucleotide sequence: TGTGCCAGCAGCCAGGGGACAGGGATCGATGAAGCTTTCTTT. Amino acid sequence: CASSQGTGIDEAFF.

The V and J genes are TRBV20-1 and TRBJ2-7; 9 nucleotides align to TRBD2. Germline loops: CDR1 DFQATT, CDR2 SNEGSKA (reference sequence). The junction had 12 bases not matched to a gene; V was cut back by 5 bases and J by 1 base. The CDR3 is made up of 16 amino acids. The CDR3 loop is CSAPDPTSGGSYEQYF. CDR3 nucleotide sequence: TGCAGTGCTCCAGACCCGACTAGCGGAGGTTCCTACGAGCAGTACTTC.

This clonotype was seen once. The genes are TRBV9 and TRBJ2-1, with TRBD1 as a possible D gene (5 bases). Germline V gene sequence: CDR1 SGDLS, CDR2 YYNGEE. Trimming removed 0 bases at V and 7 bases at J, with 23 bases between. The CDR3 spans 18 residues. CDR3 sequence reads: CASSVDSAWQGRKNEQFF. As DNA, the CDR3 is TGTGCCAGCAGCGTAGATTCGGCTTGGCAGGGAAGGAAGAATGAGCAGTTCTTC.

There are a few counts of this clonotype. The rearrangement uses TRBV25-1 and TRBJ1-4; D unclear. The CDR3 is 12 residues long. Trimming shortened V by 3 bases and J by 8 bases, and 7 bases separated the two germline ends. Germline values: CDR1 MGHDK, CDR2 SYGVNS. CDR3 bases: TGTGCCAGCAGTGATTGGGGAGAAAAACTGTTTTTT. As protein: CASSDWGEKLFF.

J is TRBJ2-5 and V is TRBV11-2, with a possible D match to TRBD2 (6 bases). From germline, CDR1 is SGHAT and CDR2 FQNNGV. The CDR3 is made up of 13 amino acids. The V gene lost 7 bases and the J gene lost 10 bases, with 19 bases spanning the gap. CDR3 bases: TGTGCCAGCACCCTCGGTGTCCGGCGGGGCCAGTACTTC. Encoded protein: CASTLGVRRGQYF. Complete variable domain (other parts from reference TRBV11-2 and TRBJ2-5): EAGVAQSPRYKIIEKRQSVAFWCNPISGHATLYWYQQILGQGPKLLIQFQNNGVVDDSQLPKDRFSAERLKGVDSTLKIQPAKLEDSAVYLCASTLGVRRGQYFGPGTRLLVL.

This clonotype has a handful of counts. The CDR3: CASSQDREPGRQYF. As DNA, the CDR3 is TGCGCCAGCAGCCAGGACAGGGAGCCGGGCCGCCAGTACTTC. The V gene is TRBV4-3, the J gene TRBJ2-5; 8 bases agree with TRBD1. The CDR3 consists of 14 residues. The junction had 10 bases not matched to a gene; V was cut back by 3 bases and J by 10 bases. Germline values: CDR1 LGHNA, CDR2 YSLEER.

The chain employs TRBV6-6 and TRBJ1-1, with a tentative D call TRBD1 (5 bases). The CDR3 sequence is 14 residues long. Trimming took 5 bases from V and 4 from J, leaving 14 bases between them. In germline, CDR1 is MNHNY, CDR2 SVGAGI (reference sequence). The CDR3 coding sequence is TGTGCCAGCAGTAAGGGCGCCGGGGGCACTGAAGCTTTCTTT. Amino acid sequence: CASSKGAGGTEAFF.

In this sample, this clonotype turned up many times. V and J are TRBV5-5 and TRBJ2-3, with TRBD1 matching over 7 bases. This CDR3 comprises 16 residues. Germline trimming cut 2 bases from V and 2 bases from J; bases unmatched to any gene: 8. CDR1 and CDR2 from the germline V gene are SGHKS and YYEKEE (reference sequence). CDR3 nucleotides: TGTGCCAGCAGCTTAAGGACAGGCACGTTCACAGATACGCAGTATTTT. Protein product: CASSLRTGTFTDTQYF.

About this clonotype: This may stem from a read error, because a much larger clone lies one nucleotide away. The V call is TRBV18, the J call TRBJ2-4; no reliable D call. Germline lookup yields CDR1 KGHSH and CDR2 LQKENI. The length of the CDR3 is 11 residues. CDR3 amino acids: CASSQGYIQDF. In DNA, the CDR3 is TGTGCCAGCTCCCAAGGTTACATTCAGGACTTC.

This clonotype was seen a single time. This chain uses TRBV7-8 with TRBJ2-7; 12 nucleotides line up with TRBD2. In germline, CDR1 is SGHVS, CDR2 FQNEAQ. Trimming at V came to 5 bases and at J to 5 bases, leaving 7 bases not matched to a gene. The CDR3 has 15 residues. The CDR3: CASSALAGGGDEQYF. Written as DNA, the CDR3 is TGTGCCAGCAGCGCTCTAGCGGGAGGGGGGGACGAGCAGTACTTC.

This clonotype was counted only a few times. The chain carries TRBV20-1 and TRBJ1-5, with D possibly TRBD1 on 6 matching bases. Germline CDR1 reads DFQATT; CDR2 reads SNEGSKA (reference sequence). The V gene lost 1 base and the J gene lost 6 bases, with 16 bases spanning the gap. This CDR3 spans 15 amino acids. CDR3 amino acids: CSARGTGGWGQPQHF. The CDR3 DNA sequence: TGCAGTGCTAGAGGGACGGGGGGCTGGGGTCAGCCCCAGCATTTT.

As DNA, the CDR3 is TGCAGTGCTAGAGGGGGCGCGGGGGCCAGCTACGAGCAGTACTTC. Translation gives CSARGGAGASYEQYF. This rearrangement joins TRBV20-1 to TRBJ2-7, with a weak D call TRBD2 (7 bases). V lost 1 base, J lost 3 bases, and 16 bases lay in between. The CDR3 covers 15 residues. Germline V gene data show CDR1 as DFQATT and CDR2 as SNEGSKA (reference sequence).

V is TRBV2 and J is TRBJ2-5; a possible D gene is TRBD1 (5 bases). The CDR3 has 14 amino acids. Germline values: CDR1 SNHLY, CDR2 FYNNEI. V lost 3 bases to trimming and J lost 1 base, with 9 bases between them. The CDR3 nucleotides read TGTGCCAGCAGTGATACCAGGGCCCAAGAGACCCAGTACTTC. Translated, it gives CASSDTRAQETQYF.

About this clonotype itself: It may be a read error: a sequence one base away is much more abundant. CDR3 DNA sequence: TGTGCCAGCAGTTTCCAGGGGGCGGTCTATGACTACACCTTC. Amino acid sequence: CASSFQGAVYDYTF. The chain joins TRBV6-6 to TRBJ1-2, with 8 bases aligning to TRBD1. CDR1 and CDR2 (germline): MNHNY, SVGAGI (reference sequence). The CDR3 sequence is 14 residues long.

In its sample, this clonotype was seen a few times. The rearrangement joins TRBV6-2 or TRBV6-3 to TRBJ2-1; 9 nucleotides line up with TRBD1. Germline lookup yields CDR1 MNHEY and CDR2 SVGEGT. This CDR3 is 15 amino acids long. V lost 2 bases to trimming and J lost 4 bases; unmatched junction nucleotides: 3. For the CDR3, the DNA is TGTGCCAGCAGTTACGAGGGACAGGGTTACAATGAGCAGTTCTTC. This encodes CASSYEGQGYNEQFF.

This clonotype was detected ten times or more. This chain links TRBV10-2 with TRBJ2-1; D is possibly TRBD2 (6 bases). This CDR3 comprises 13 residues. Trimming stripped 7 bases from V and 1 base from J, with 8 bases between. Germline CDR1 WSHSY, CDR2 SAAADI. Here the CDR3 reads CASKEGSYNEQFF. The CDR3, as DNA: TGCGCCAGCAAGGAGGGGTCCTACAATGAGCAGTTCTTC.

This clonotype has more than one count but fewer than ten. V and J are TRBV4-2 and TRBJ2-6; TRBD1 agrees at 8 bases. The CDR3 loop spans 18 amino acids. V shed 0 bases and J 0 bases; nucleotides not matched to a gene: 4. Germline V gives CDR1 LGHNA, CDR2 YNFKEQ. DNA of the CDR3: TGTGCCAGCAGCCAAGATCGGGACAGGCACTCTGGGGCCAACGTCCTGACTTTC. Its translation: CASSQDRDRHSGANVLTF.

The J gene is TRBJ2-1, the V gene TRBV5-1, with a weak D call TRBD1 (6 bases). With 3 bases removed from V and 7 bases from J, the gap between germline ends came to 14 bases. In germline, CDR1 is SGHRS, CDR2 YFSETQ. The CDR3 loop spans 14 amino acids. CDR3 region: CASSSDRNRNEQFF. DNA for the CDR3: TGCGCCAGCAGCTCTGACAGGAACCGTAATGAGCAGTTCTTC. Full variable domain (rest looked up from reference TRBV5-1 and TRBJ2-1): KAGVTQTPRYLIKTRGQQVTLSCSPISGHRSVSWYQQTPGQGLQFLFEYFSETQRNKGNFPGRFSGRQFSNSRSEMNVSTLELGDSALYLCASSSDRNRNEQFFGPGTRLTVL.

This CDR3 reads CASSGDTGRTEAFF. The CDR3 region has the DNA TGCGCCAGCAGCGGGGACACAGGGCGAACTGAAGCTTTCTTT. This chain links TRBV5-1 with TRBJ1-1, with D possibly matching TRBD1 (6 bases). V was pared by 4 bases and J by 5 bases, with 15 bases between. This CDR3 is built from 14 residues. CDR1 is SGHRS and CDR2 is YFSETQ in the germline V gene.